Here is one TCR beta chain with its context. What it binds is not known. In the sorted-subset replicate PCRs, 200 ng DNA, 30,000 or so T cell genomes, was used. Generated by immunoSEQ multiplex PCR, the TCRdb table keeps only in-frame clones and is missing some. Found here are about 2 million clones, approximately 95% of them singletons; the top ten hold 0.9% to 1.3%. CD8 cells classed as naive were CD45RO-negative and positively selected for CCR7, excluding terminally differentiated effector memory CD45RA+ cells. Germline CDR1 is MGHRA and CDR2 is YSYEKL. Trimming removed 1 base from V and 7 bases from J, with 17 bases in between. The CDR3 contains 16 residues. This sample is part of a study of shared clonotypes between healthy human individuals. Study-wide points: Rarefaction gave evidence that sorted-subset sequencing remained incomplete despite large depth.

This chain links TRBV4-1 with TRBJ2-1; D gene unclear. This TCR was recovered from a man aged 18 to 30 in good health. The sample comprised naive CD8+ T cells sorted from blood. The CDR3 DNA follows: TGCGCCAGCAGCCAAGGGGTGCACCCCGCTGGGAATGAGCAGTTCTTC. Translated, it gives CASSQGVHPAGNEQFF.